This entry lists 27 T cell receptor beta chains sequenced from one sample in a study of graft-versus-host responses after intestinal transplantation. Here immunoSEQ multiplex PCR was the method, and the copy in TCRdb shows in-frame clones only, minus some. Of under 8,000 clones in the sample, roughly 75% are singletons; the top ten hold about 12%. Once graft tissue had been processed, intraepithelial and lamina propria lymphocytes were released. The sample here was ileum tissue, taken just under 230 days after intestinal transplant. Source of these receptors: a human patient who received an intestinal transplant, so some T cells may come from the graft donor.

This sequence joins TRBV19 and TRBJ1-2; the match to TRBD1 covers 7 bases. Unmatched junction bases numbered 12, after V lost 6 bases and J lost 8 bases. The CDR3 is made up of 14 amino acids. CDR1 and CDR2 (germline): LNHDA, SQIVND (reference sequence). For the CDR3, the DNA is TGTGCCAGTAGGACACTGACAGGGAAAGACGGCTACACCTTC. It codes for CASRTLTGKDGYTF.

The chain recombines TRBV7-2 with TRBJ1-4; 8 bases agree with TRBD1. The germline CDR1 and CDR2 sequences are SGHTA and FQGNSA. With V trimmed by 5 bases and J by 8 bases, 10 bases remained unmatched. The CDR3 contains 15 residues. The CDR3 region has the DNA TGTGCCAGCAGCAGCCGACAGGGGAGGGGGGAAAAACTGTTTTTT. It yields the protein CASSSRQGRGEKLFF.

V gene TRBV2 combines with J gene TRBJ2-1; tentatively, D is TRBD2 (5 bases). CDR1 and CDR2 (germline): SNHLY, FYNNEI. Trimming left V 6 bases short and J 8 bases short, with 11 bases between. CDR3 length: 12 amino acids. CDR3 coding DNA: TGTGCCAGCAGGGTCGGGATCGATGAGCAGTTCTTC. Translation gives CASRVGIDEQFF.

This rearrangement joins TRBV5-1 to TRBJ2-5, with TRBD2 matching 12 bases. This CDR3 has 19 residues. Germline CDR1 SGHRS, CDR2 YFSETQ. V lost 1 base, J lost 2 bases, and 12 bases stayed unmatched. The CDR3 region has the DNA TGCGCCAGCAGCTTGAAAGTCTCGGCTAGCGGGGGGGGACAAGAGACCCAGTACTTC. This translates into CASSLKVSASGGGQETQYF.

The rearrangement uses TRBV9 and TRBJ2-7, with 10 positions matching TRBD2. Germline V CDR1 and CDR2: SGDLS, YYNGEE. The CDR3 length is 15 residues. V lost 3 bases and J lost 1; bases outside the gene matches: 4. The CDR3 bases are TGTGCCAGCAGCGCACAAGCGGGAGGGTCCTACGAGCAGTACTTC. This encodes CASSAQAGGSYEQYF.

This chain joins TRBV4-3 and TRBJ2-5, with TRBD2 identical over 11 bases. The length of the CDR3 is 17 residues. Per the germline V gene, CDR1 is LGHNA and CDR2 is YSLEER. After removal of 2 bases from V and 3 bases from J, the junction contained 8 bases not matched to a gene. The CDR3 DNA follows: TGCGCCAGCAGCCAAAGGGCAGCGGGACTAGCGGAAGAGACCCAGTACTTC. It yields the protein CASSQRAAGLAEETQYF.

A remark on this clone: In the same sample, other DNA sequences code for this CDR3. The V gene is TRBV9, the J gene TRBJ2-2; D is unresolved. This CDR3 spans 12 amino acids. Germline V gene lookup returns CDR1 SGDLS and CDR2 YYNGEE. V was shortened by 0 bases and J by 7 bases, with 4 bases between the two germline ends. DNA for the CDR3: TGTGCCAGCAGCGTAGGAGGCGGGGAGCTGTTTTTT. The encoded protein is CASSVGGGELFF.

This chain links TRBV11-2 with TRBJ1-5; D not resolved. The CDR3 has 14 amino acids. CDR1 and CDR2 from the germline V gene are SGHAT and FQNNGV. V was cut by 2 bases and J by 1 base, with 6 bases left in between. The chain's CDR3 is CASSLHYSNQPQHF. The CDR3 bases are TGTGCCAGCAGCTTACACTACAGCAATCAGCCCCAGCATTTT.

The CDR3 loop reads CASRPGTGAYGYTF. The CDR3 coding sequence is TGCGCCAGCAGGCCCGGGACAGGGGCCTATGGCTACACCTTC. V usage is TRBV5-1 and J usage is TRBJ1-2, with 10 bases identical to TRBD1. Germline V CDR1 and CDR2: SGHRS, YFSETQ. The CDR3 covers 14 residues. Trimming took 5 bases from V and 4 from J; bases not matched to a gene: 5.

This chain connects TRBV7-9 to TRBJ2-5; tentative D call: TRBD1 (6 bases). The assigned J gene may be wrong: the sequence end matches TRBJ2-7 better. CDR1 and CDR2 (germline): SEHNR, FQNEAQ (reference sequence). The CDR3 totals 14 residues. This CDR3 reads CASSFRGEAYEQYF. Here the CDR3 DNA reads TGTGCCAGCAGCTTCAGGGGTGAGGCCTACGAGCAGTACTTC.

On this clone itself: Other DNA sequences of this sample code for an identical CDR3. The chain recombines TRBV5-1 with TRBJ2-3, with D unclear. CDR1 SGHRS and CDR2 YFSETQ come from the germline V gene. V dropped 2 bases and J dropped 3 bases, with 4 bases sitting between them. The CDR3 spans 12 residues. The DNA for the CDR3 is TGCGCCAGCAGCTTTGAGACAGATACGCAGTATTTT. Translating it yields CASSFETDTQYF. The complete variable domain, with remaining parts taken from reference TRBV5-1 and TRBJ2-3, reads KAGVTQTPRYLIKTRGQQVTLSCSPISGHRSVSWYQQTPGQGLQFLFEYFSETQRNKGNFPGRFSGRQFSNSRSEMNVSTLELGDSALYLCASSFETDTQYFGPGTRLTVL.

The chain joins TRBV27 to TRBJ1-2; 8 nucleotides align to TRBD1. V dropped 6 bases and J dropped 2; count of bases not matched to a gene: 5. This CDR3 is 14 amino acids long. The germline V gene has CDR1 MNHEY and CDR2 SMNVEV (reference sequence). CDR3 sequence: CASRRTGLNYGYTF. The CDR3 DNA reads as TGTGCCAGCAGAAGGACAGGGTTAAACTATGGCTACACCTTC.

J is TRBJ2-3 and V is TRBV4-3; TRBD2 agrees at 8 bases. The trim removed 1 base at V and 1 base at J, leaving 1 base unmatched. Per the germline V gene, CDR1 is LGHNA and CDR2 is YSLEER. CDR3 length equals 15 residues. CDR3 residues: CASSQGGGRTDTQYF. In DNA, the CDR3 is TGCGCCAGCAGCCAAGGCGGGGGGCGCACAGATACGCAGTATTTT.

This clone was seen only once. CDR3 nucleotides: TGTGCCAGCAGTGCCCGTACCTTTTGGGGGGACACTGAAGCTTTCTTT. It yields the protein CASSARTFWGDTEAFF. The rearrangement uses TRBV6-1 and TRBJ1-1; a possible D gene is TRBD1 (5 bases). This CDR3 spans 16 amino acids. Germline CDR1 is MNHNS and CDR2 is SASEGT. V lost 4 bases and J lost 3, with 18 bases in between.

In its sample, this clone was seen once. The V and J genes are TRBV19 and TRBJ1-4; D gene unclear. The V gene's germline CDR1 is LNHDA and CDR2 SQIVND (reference sequence). V was trimmed by 7 bases and J by 5 bases, leaving 14 bases between them. CDR3 length: 14 amino acids. CDR3 sequence reads: CASNFRGVNEKLFF. The CDR3 region has the DNA TGTGCCAGTAATTTCCGGGGTGTGAATGAAAAACTGTTTTTT.

The chain has TRBV15 and TRBJ2-7; 7 bases map to TRBD1. Germline-derived CDR1 and CDR2 are LNHNV and YYDKDF (reference sequence). Unmatched junction bases numbered 4, after V lost 5 bases and J lost 0 bases. This CDR3 comprises 14 residues. The CDR3 spells CATSRRQGSYEQYF. The DNA of the CDR3 is TGTGCCACCAGCCGGAGACAGGGCTCCTACGAGCAGTACTTC.

This chain joins TRBV19 and TRBJ2-5, with D possibly being TRBD1 (5 bases). This CDR3 contains 15 residues. V gave up 5 bases and J gave up 2 bases, with 15 bases separating them. Germline V gene lookup returns CDR1 LNHDA and CDR2 SQIVND (reference sequence). CDR3: CASSQGPASQETQYF. The DNA for the CDR3 is TGTGCCAGTAGTCAGGGCCCCGCCTCTCAAGAGACCCAGTACTTC.

The chain combines TRBV6-5 with TRBJ2-2, with D uncertain. CDR1 is MNHEY, CDR2 SVGAGI, per germline. V lost 7 bases, J lost 6 bases, and 12 bases lay in between. The CDR3 is 13 amino acids. CDR3 in DNA: TGTGCCAGCACCGTCGAGAGGTCCGGGGAGCTGTTTTTT. As protein: CASTVERSGELFF.

This clone occurred once. J is TRBJ2-1 and V is TRBV5-5; 7 nucleotides agree with TRBD1. J was trimmed by 9 bases and V by 4 bases; bases with no gene match: 16. Germline V gene lookup returns CDR1 SGHKS and CDR2 YYEKEE (reference sequence). The CDR3 consists of 16 residues. For the CDR3, the DNA is TGTGCCAGCAGCCGAGACAGGGTCTCAGGTGTGGGTGAGCAGTTCTTC. This translates into CASSRDRVSGVGEQFF.

Points on this clone: Other DNA sequences in this sample translate to the same CDR3. This rearrangement joins TRBV15 to TRBJ2-5; D remains unclear. V lost 2 bases and J 0 bases, leaving 4 bases between the germline ends. The CDR3 is 13 residues long. The germline CDR1 and CDR2 sequences are LNHNV and YYDKDF (reference sequence). CDR3 sequence (DNA): TGTGCCACCAGCAGACAATACCAAGAGACCCAGTACTTC. Protein product: CATSRQYQETQYF.

The chain carries TRBV5-4 and TRBJ2-1; 12 bases agree with TRBD2. The CDR3 spans 15 residues. Looked up from germline, CDR1 is SGHNT and CDR2 is YYREEE (reference sequence). The V segment lost 5 bases and the J segment 4 bases; nucleotides outside the gene matches: 4. CDR3 nucleotide sequence: TGTGCCAGCAGTTTGACTAGCGGGAGTTACAATGAGCAGTTCTTC. It is translated as CASSLTSGSYNEQFF.

The CDR3 sequence: CASSLAVSNPSYEQYF. The CDR3 nucleotides are TGTGCCAGCAGCTTGGCCGTAAGCAACCCTTCCTACGAGCAGTACTTC. This chain uses TRBV5-6 with TRBJ2-7; no firm D call. V was cut by 0 bases and J by 1 base, with 14 bases left in between. The CDR3 runs 16 residues. The germline CDR1 and CDR2 sequences are SGHDT and YYEEEE.

CDR3 in DNA: TGTGCCAGCAGGGCGGGGGGGGTTCAAGAGACCCAGTACTTC. Its translation is CASRAGGVQETQYF. The rearrangement uses TRBV6-1 and TRBJ2-5, with 9 bases fitting TRBD2. This CDR3 region has 14 residues. Unmatched junction bases numbered 4, after V lost 6 bases and J lost 2 bases. In germline, CDR1 is MNHNS, CDR2 SASEGT.

This chain connects TRBV5-4 to TRBJ2-1; D is possibly TRBD1 (6 bases). This CDR3 comprises 15 residues. V gave up 0 bases and J gave up 3 bases, with 10 bases separating them. From germline, CDR1 is SGHNT and CDR2 YYREEE (reference sequence). CDR3 sequence: CASSLGGRIYNEQFF. CDR3 bases: TGTGCCAGCAGCTTGGGGGGGCGAATCTACAATGAGCAGTTCTTC.

This chain connects TRBV30 to TRBJ1-5; weak D call: TRBD1 (5 bases). Germline-derived CDR1 and CDR2 are GTSNPN and SVGIG (reference sequence). Trimming took off 0 bases at V and 3 bases at J, with 15 bases between the two ends. The CDR3 contains 16 residues. CDR3 in amino acids: CAWSVRLRGFNQPQHF. The CDR3 nucleotides read TGTGCCTGGAGTGTACGCCTCCGGGGGTTCAATCAGCCCCAGCATTTT.

A single count supports this clone. V usage is TRBV11-2 and J usage is TRBJ2-7; unclear D gene. Germline CDR1 and CDR2: SGHAT and FQNNGV. Deletions cut 2 bases from V and 3 bases from J, with 11 bases between. The CDR3 loop spans 14 amino acids. The CDR3 spells CASSLKLDFYEQYF. The CDR3 coding sequence is TGTGCCAGCAGCTTAAAACTTGATTTCTACGAGCAGTACTTC.

The chain joins TRBV28 to TRBJ2-3; 11 bases agree with TRBD1. The CDR3 sequence is 17 residues long. Germline trimming cut 5 bases from V and 2 bases from J; bases unmatched to any gene: 9. CDR1 and CDR2 from the germline V gene are MDHEN and SYDVKM. This chain's CDR3 is CASSPDRGRGDTDTQYF. As DNA, the CDR3 is TGTGCCAGCAGTCCGGACAGGGGGCGCGGGGACACAGATACGCAGTATTTT.